The T cell receptor (beta chain) under discussion was sequenced for a study of CD8+CD57+ T cells in acquired aplastic anemia. Whole-study context: The study obtained an average of 3.2 ug of DNA from sorted CD4+ and CD8+ cells. Among healthy donors, CD4+ cells averaged around 11 million reads. Study-wide results and caveats: Shared by patients and controls, around 27 CD8+ CDR3s were abundant in patients. The study found no significant CD8+ Simpson's diversity difference between patients and controls.

Per the germline V gene, CDR1 is LNHDA and CDR2 is SQIVND (reference sequence). Trimming pared 3 bases from V and 3 bases from J, leaving 12 bases between. The CDR3 spans 14 residues. Profiling that covered TCR beta VDJ and CDR3 relied on genomic DNA as its template. Each CDR3 protein gets one entry after TCRdb re-called the reads with MiXCR. The data show some 190,000 distinct CDR3 sequences, with less than 70% seen just once and about 17% held by the top ten. This clonotype came up many times. The target antigen is unknown. The TCR sequence derives from a human donor in good health, serving as a control. Material for sequencing was sorted CD4+, CD8+, or CD8+CD57+ T cells (not recorded which) from PBMCs. V is TRBV19 and J is TRBJ2-7; weak D call: TRBD1 (6 bases). In DNA, the CDR3 is TGTGCCAGTAGTATCCGGCAGGGGAGCTACGAGCAGTACTTC. It specifies CASSIRQGSYEQYF.